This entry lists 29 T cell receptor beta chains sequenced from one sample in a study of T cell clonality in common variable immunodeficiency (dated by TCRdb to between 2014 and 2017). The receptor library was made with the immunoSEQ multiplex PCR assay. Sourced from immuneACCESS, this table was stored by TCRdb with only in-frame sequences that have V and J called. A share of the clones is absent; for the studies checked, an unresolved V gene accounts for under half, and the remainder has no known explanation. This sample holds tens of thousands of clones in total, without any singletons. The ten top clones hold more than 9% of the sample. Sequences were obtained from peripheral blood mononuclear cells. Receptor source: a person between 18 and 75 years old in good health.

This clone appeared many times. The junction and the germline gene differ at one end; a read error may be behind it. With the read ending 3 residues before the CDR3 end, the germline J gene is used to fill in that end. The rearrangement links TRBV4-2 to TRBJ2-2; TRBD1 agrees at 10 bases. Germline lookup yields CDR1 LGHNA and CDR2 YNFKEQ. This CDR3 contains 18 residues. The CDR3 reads CASCQDRGTGVNTGELFF. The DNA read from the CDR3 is TGCGCCAGCTGCCAAGACAGGGGGACAGGGGTCAACACCGGGGAG.

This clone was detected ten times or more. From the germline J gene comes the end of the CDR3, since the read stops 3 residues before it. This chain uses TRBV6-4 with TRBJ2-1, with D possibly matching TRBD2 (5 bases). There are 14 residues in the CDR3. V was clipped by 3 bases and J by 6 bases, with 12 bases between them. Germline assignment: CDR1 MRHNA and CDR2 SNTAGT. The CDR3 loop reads CASSERVGGNEQFF. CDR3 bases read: TGTGCCAGCAGTGAGCGGGTGGGCGGCAATGAG.

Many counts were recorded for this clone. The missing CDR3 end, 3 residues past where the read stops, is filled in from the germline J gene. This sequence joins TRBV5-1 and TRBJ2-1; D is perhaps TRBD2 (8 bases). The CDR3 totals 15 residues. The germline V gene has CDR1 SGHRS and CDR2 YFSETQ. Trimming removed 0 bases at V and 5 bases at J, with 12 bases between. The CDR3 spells CASSLAGGGHNEQFF. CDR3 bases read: TGCGCCAGCAGCTTGGCGGGAGGGGGCCACAATGAG. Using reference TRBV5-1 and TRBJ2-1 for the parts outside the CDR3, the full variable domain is KAGVTQTPRYLIKTRGQQVTLSCSPISGHRSVSWYQQTPGQGLQFLFEYFSETQRNKGNFPGRFSGRQFSNSRSEMNVSTLELGDSALYLCASSLAGGGHNEQFFGPGTRLTVL.

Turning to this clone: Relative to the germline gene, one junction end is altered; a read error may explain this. The sequenced CDR3 bases are TGTGCCAGCAGCTACAGGGGGCTGACCGGGGGG. It translates to CASSYRGLTGG. The whole CDR3 reads CASSYRGLTGGLFF. The V call is TRBV11-3, the J call TRBJ2-2; 9 bases line up with TRBD1. The CDR3 is cut off 3 residues early in the read; its end comes from the germline J gene. The germline V gene encodes CDR1 SGHNT and CDR2 YENEEA. There are 14 residues in the CDR3.

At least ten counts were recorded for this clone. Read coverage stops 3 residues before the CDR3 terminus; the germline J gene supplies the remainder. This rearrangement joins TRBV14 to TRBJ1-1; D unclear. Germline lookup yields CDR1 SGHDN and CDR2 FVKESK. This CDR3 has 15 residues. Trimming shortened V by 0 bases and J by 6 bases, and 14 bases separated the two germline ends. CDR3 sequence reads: CASSQDGRGTAEAFF. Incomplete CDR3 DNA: TGTGCCAGCAGCCAAGATGGGCGGGGTACGGCTGAA.

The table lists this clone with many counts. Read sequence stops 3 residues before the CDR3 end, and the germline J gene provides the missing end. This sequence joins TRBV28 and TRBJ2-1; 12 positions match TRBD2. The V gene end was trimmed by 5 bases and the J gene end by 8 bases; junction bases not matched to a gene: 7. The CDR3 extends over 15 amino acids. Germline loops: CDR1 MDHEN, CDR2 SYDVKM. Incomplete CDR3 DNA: TGTGCCAGCAGTCCAACTAGCGGGAGGTTGGATGAG. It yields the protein CASSPTSGRLDE. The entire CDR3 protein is CASSPTSGRLDEQFF.

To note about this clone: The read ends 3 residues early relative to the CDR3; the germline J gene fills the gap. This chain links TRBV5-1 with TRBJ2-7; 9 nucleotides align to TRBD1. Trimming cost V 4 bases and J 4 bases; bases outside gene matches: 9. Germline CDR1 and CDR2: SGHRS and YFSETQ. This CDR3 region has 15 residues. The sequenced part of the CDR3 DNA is TGCGCCAGCAGCGGAGCGGGACAGGGAAGGTACGAG. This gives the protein CASSGAGQGRYE. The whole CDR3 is CASSGAGQGRYEQYF.

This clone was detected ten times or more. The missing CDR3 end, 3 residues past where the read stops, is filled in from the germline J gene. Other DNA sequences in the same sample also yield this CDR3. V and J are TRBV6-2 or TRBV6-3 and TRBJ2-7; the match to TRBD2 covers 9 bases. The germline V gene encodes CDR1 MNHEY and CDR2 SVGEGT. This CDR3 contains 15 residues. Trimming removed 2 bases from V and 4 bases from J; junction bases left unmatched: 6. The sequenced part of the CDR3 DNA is TGTGCCAGCAGTTACGATCCTAGCGGGGCGTACGAG. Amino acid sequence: CASSYDPSGAYE. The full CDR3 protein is CASSYDPSGAYEQYF.

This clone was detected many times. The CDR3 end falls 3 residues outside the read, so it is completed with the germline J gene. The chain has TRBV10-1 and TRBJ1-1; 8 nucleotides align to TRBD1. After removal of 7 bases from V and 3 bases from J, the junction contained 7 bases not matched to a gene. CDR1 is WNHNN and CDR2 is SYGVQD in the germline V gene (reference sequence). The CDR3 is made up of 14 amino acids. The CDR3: CASKRDRRDTEAFF. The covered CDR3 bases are TGCGCCAGCAAAAGGGACAGGAGGGACACTGAA.

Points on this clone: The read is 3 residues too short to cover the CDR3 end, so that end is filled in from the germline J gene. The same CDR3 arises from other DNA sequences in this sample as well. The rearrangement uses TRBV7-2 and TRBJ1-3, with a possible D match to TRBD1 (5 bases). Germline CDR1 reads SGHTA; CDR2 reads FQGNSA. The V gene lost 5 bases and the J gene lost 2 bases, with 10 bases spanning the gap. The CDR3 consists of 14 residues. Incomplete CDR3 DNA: TGTGCCAGCAGCCTGACAGAAGCTGGAAACACC. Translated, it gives CASSLTEAGNT. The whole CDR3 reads CASSLTEAGNTIYF.

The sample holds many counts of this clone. The sequenced CDR3 bases are TGCGCCAGCAGCTTGGGCAGTAATAATCAGCCC. It specifies CASSLGSNNQP. The complete CDR3 sequence is CASSLGSNNQPQHF. The chain is built from TRBV5-1 and TRBJ1-5; D uncertain. The CDR3 end is not reached by the read, which stops 3 residues before it; the germline J gene fills it in. V was cut by 0 bases and J by 4 bases, with 8 bases left in between. The CDR3 has 14 residues. Germline V gene data show CDR1 as SGHRS and CDR2 as YFSETQ.

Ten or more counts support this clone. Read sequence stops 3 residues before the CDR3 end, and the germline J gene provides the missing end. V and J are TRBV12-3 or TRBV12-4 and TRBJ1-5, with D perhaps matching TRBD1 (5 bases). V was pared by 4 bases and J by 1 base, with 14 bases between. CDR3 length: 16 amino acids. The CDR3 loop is CASSSPLRGSNQPQHF. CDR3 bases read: TGTGCCAGCAGTTCCCCCCTGCGGGGGAGCAATCAGCCC.

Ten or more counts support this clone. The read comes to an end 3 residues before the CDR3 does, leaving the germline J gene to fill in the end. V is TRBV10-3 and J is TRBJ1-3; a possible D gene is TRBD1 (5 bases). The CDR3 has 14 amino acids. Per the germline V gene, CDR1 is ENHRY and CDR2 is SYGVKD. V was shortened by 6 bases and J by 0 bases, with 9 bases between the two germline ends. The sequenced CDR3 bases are TGTGCCATCAGCCAGACAGTCTCTGGAAACACC. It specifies CAISQTVSGNT. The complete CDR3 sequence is CAISQTVSGNTIYF.

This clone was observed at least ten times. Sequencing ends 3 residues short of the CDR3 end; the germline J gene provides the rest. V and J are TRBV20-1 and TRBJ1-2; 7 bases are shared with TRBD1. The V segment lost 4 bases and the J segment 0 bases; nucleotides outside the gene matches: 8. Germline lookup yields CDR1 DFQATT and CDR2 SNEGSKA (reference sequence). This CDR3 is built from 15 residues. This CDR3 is CSANSGTVTNYGYTF. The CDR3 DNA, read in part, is TGCAGTGCTAATTCCGGGACAGTCACTAACTATGGC.

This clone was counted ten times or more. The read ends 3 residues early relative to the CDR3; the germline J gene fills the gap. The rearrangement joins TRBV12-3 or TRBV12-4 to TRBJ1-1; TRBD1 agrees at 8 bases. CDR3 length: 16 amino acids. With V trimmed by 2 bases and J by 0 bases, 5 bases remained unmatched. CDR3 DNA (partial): TGTGCCAGCAGTTTAAAGCAGGGGGCCCTGAACACTGAA. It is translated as CASSLKQGALNTE. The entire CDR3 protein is CASSLKQGALNTEAFF.

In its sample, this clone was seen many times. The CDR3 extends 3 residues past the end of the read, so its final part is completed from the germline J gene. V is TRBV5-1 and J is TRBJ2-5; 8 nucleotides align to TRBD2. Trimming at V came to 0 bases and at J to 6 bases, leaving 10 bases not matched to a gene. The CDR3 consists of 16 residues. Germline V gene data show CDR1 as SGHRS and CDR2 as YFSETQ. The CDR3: CASSLVLSGGRKTQYF. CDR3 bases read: TGCGCCAGCAGCTTGGTACTGAGCGGGGGTCGGAAGACC.

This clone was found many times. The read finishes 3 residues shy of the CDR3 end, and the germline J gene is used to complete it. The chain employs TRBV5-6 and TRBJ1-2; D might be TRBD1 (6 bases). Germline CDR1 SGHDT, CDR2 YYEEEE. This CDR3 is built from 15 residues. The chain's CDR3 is CASSLGQVTPRGYTF. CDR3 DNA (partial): TGTGCCAGCAGCTTGGGACAGGTCACCCCTCGAGGC.

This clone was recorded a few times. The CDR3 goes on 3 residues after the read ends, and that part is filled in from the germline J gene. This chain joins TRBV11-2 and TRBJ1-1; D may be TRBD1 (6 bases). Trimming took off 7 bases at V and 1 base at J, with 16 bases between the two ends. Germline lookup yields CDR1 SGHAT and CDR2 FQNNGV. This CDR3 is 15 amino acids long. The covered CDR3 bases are TGTGCCAGCACCCGATGGGGGCAGGAGAACACTGAA. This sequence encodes CASTRWGQENTE. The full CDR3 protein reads CASTRWGQENTEAFF.

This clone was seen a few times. CDR3 loop: CASSEARQGIQPQHF. The part of the CDR3 DNA that was read is TGTGCCAGCAGTGAAGCAAGGCAGGGAATTCAGCCC. The J gene is TRBJ1-5, the V gene TRBV6-1; possibly TRBD1 for D (5 bases). The read stops 3 residues short of the end of the CDR3; the missing end is completed from the germline J gene. Germline loops: CDR1 MNHNS, CDR2 SASEGT. V lost 0 bases and J lost 6, with 12 bases in between. The CDR3 sequence is 15 residues long.

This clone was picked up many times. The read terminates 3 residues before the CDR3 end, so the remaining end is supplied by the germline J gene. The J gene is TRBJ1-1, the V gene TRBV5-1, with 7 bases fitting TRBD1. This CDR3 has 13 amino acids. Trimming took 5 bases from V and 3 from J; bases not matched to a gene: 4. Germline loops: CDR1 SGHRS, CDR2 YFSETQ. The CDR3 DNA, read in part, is TGCGCCAGCAGGACAGGGTGGGACACTGAA. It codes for CASRTGWDTE. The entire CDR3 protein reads CASRTGWDTEAFF.

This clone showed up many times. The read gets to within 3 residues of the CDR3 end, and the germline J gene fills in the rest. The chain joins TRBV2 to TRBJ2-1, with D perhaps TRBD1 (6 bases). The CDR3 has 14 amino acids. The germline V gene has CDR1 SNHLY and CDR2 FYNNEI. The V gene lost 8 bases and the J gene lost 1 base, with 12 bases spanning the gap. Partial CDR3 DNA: TGTGCCAGCTGTTGGACAGCATCCTACAATGAG. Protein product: CASCWTASYNE. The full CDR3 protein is CASCWTASYNEQFF.

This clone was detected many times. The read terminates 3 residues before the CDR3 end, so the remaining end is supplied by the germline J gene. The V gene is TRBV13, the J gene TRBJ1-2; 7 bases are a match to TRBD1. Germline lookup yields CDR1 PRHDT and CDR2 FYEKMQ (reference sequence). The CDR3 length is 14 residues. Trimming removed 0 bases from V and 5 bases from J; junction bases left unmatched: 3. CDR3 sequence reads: CASSLGGTDYGYTF. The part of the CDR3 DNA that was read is TGTGCCAGCAGCTTAGGTGGGACAGATTATGGC.

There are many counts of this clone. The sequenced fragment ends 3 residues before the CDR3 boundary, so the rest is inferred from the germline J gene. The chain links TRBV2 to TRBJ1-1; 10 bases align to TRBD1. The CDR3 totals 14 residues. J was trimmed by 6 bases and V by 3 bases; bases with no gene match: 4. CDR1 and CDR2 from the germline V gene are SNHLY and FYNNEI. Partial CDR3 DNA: TGTGCCAGCAGTGAGGGGGACAGGGGTGCTGAA. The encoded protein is CASSEGDRGAE. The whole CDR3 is CASSEGDRGAEAFF.

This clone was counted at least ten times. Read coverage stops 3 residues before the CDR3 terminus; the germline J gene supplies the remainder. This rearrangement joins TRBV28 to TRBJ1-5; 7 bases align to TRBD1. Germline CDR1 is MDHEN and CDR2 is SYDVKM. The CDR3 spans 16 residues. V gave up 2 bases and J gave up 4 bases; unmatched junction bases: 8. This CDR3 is CASSLIYGRGNQPQHF. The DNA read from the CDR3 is TGTGCCAGCAGTTTAATATATGGCAGGGGGAATCAGCCC.

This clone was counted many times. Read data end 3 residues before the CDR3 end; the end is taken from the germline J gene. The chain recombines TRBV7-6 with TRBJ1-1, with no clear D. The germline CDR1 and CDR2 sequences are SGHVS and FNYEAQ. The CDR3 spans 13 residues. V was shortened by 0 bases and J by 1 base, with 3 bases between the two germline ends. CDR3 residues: CASSLARNTEAFF. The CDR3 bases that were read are TGTGCCAGCAGCTTAGCCAGGAACACTGAA.

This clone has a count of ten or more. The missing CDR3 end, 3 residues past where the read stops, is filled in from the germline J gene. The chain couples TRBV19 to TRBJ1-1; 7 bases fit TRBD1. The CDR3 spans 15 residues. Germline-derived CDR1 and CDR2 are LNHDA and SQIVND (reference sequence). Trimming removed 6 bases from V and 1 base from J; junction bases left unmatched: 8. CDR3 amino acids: CASSPRTGSNTEAFF. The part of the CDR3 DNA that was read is TGTGCCAGTAGCCCTCGGACAGGATCGAACACTGAA.

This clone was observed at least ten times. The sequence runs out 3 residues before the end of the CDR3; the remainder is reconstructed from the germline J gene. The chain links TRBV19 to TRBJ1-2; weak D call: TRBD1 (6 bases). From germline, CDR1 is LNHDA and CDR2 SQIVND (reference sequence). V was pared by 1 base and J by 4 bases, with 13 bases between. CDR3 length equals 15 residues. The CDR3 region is CASSIVRDRTYGYTF. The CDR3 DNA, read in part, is TGTGCCAGTAGTATAGTCCGCGACAGGACCTATGGC.

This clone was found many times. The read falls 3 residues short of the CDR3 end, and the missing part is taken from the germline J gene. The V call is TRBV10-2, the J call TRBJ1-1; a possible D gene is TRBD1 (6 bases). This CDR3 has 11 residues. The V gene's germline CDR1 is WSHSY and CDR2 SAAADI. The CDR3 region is CASMGAPEAFF. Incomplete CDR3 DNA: TGCGCCAGCATGGGGGCCCCAGAA.

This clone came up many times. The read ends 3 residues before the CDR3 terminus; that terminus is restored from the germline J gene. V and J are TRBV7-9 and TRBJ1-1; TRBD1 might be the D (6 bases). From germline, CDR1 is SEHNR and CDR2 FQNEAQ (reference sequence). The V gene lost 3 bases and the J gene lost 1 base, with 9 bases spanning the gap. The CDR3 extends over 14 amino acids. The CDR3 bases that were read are TGTGCCAGCAGCTTGGGGACACCGAACACTGAA. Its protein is CASSLGTPNTE. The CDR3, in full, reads CASSLGTPNTEAFF.